Presented here are 25 T cell receptor beta chains from one specimen sequenced in a study of T cell repertoires in cytomegalovirus infection. No antigen has been assigned to these receptors. One entry per CDR3 protein, called by TCRdb with MiXCR from the reads. The data contain around 300,000 distinct CDR3 sequences, under 25% of them singletons. Sequenced here: cultured PBMCs, sampled from culture after CMV antigen stimulation. These receptors were obtained from a human donor in good health (CMV status not recorded). Some clones in this sample may be carry-over from other donors' samples.

This clonotype was detected only a few times. The chain employs TRBV7-8 and TRBJ2-1; 9 bases are a match to TRBD2. V shed 1 base, J shed 4 bases, and the junction held 5 bases outside the gene matches. The CDR3 spans 16 residues. Germline loops: CDR1 SGHVS, CDR2 FQNEAQ. CDR3 in DNA: TGTGCCAGCAGCTTAGTCGGTAGCGGGAGATACAATGAGCAGTTCTTC. Translation gives CASSLVGSGRYNEQFF.

The CDR3 loop is CASSWGQLNTEAFF. In DNA, the CDR3 is TGTGCCAGCAGTTGGGGACAGCTAAACACTGAAGCTTTCTTT. This chain joins TRBV2 and TRBJ1-1; 7 bases are shared with TRBD1. The CDR3 totals 14 residues. J lost 2 bases, V lost 5 bases, and 5 bases had no gene match. Germline V gives CDR1 SNHLY, CDR2 FYNNEI.

The chain has TRBV18 and TRBJ1-1; TRBD1 is a possible D gene (5 bases). The CDR3 is 12 residues long. The V gene's germline CDR1 is KGHSH and CDR2 LQKENI. Trimming removed 3 bases at V and 6 bases at J, with 8 bases between. In nucleotides, the CDR3 is TGTGCCAGCTCACCCAGGGAATCTGAAGCTTTCTTT. The encoded protein is CASSPRESEAFF.

This clonotype was counted at least ten times. The chain carries TRBV28 and TRBJ2-1; no reliable D call. Germline loops: CDR1 MDHEN, CDR2 SYDVKM. Trimming removed 9 bases at V and 3 bases at J, with 15 bases between. CDR3 size: 14 residues. CDR3 bases: TGTGCCAGTACTACCCCAAACTACTACAATGAGCAGTTCTTC. It translates to CASTTPNYYNEQFF.

This clonotype was counted a few times. Here the CDR3 DNA reads TGTGCCAGCAGTCTCAAACGAAACACCATATATTTT. It translates to CASSLKRNTIYF. The chain uses TRBV6-2 or TRBV6-3 and TRBJ1-3; D not certain. This CDR3 comprises 12 residues. Trimming left V 5 bases short and J 5 bases short, with 7 bases between. Germline V CDR1 and CDR2: MNHEY, SVGEGT.

There are a few counts of this clonotype. This rearrangement joins TRBV12-3 or TRBV12-4 to TRBJ1-1; D not resolved. The CDR3 consists of 11 residues. Trimming pared 6 bases from V and 7 bases from J, leaving 9 bases between. The CDR3 DNA sequence: TGTGCCAGCAGAAACAGAGTTGAAGCTTTCTTT. It encodes CASRNRVEAFF.

The chain links TRBV4-3 to TRBJ2-1, with 14 nucleotides matching TRBD2. Per germline, CDR1 LGHNA and CDR2 YSLEER. V lost 2 bases to trimming and J lost 1 base; unmatched junction nucleotides: 19. The CDR3 is 23 amino acids. CDR3 DNA sequence: TGCGCCAGCAGCCAAACTGTCGAACCCTACGGGACTAGCGGGAGTCGATCCTACAATGAGCAGTTCTTC. This gives the protein CASSQTVEPYGTSGSRSYNEQFF.

This clonotype was seen ten or more times. The V and J genes are TRBV6-1 and TRBJ2-7; TRBD1 matches 7 bases. There are 14 residues in the CDR3. Germline trimming cut 8 bases from V and 3 bases from J; bases unmatched to any gene: 10. Germline CDR1 and CDR2: MNHNS and SASEGT. CDR3 loop: CASGRQGRGYEQYF. The CDR3 nucleotides are TGTGCCAGCGGAAGACAGGGAAGGGGCTACGAGCAGTACTTC.

This clonotype was seen only a few times. This chain links TRBV19 with TRBJ1-2; perhaps TRBD1 as D (5 bases). Trimming left V 3 bases short and J 6 bases short, with 14 bases between. In germline, CDR1 is LNHDA, CDR2 SQIVND (reference sequence). CDR3 size: 14 residues. The CDR3 sequence is CASSINGGMDGYTF. CDR3 bases: TGTGCCAGTAGTATCAACGGGGGAATGGATGGCTACACCTTC.

This clonotype was observed many times. The chain joins TRBV7-6 to TRBJ1-1, with D possibly TRBD1 on 5 matching bases. The V end was cut by 1 base, the J end by 5 bases, with 17 bases between. The CDR3 is 16 residues long. Germline loops: CDR1 SGHVS, CDR2 FNYEAQ. As DNA, the CDR3 is TGTGCCAGCAGCTTAGGGGCAGGGAGAAGGAGGACTGAAGCTTTCTTT. This codes for CASSLGAGRRRTEAFF.

The V and J genes are TRBV15 and TRBJ2-7, with 8 bases lining up with TRBD1. CDR3 size: 13 residues. The germline gives CDR1 LNHNV, CDR2 YYDKDF (reference sequence). V lost 5 bases to trimming and J lost 7 bases; unmatched junction nucleotides: 7. The CDR3 loop reads CATSAQGVGEQYV. The CDR3 nucleotides read TGTGCCACCAGCGCACAGGGGGTGGGGGAGCAGTACGTC.

Many counts were recorded for this clonotype. This CDR3 reads CASSWGSVSEAFF. CDR3 bases: TGTGCCAGCAGCTGGGGGTCGGTCTCTGAAGCTTTCTTT. The chain links TRBV12-3 or TRBV12-4 to TRBJ1-1; D might be TRBD1 (5 bases). V was clipped by 6 bases and J by 6 bases, with 14 bases between them. This CDR3 spans 13 amino acids.

This clonotype was recorded at least ten times. The chain recombines TRBV7-2 with TRBJ2-7; TRBD2 matches 9 bases. CDR3 size: 14 residues. The germline gives CDR1 SGHTA, CDR2 FQGNSA. J was trimmed by 6 bases and V by 5 bases; bases with no gene match: 8. The CDR3 bases are TGTGCCAGCAGCCGCGGGGGGGAGAGGGTCGAGCAGTACTTC. It encodes CASSRGGERVEQYF.

In this sample, this clonotype turned up many times. The V call is TRBV7-9, the J call TRBJ1-1, with a weak D call TRBD1 (6 bases). V was shortened by 4 bases and J by 0 bases, with 12 bases between the two germline ends. Germline CDR1 and CDR2: SEHNR and FQNEAQ (reference sequence). The CDR3 contains 15 residues. CDR3 nucleotides: TGTGCCAGCAGCTCTTGGGGGGGCCTGAACACTGAAGCTTTCTTT. Its translation: CASSSWGGLNTEAFF.

The rearrangement uses TRBV24-1 and TRBJ1-5; TRBD1 matches 9 bases. V lost 12 bases to trimming and J lost 1 base; unmatched junction nucleotides: 6. The CDR3 length is 14 residues. Germline lookup yields CDR1 KGHDR and CDR2 SFDVKD. The CDR3 DNA sequence: TGTGCCGCATCCGGGACAGGGAGCAATCAGCCCCAGCATTTT. As protein: CAASGTGSNQPQHF.

This clonotype occurred many times. This chain connects TRBV7-6 to TRBJ2-1; 8 bases fit TRBD1. The CDR3 is 16 residues long. J gave up 7 bases and V 0 bases, and 8 bases lay outside the gene matches. From germline, CDR1 is SGHVS and CDR2 FNYEAQ. The DNA of the CDR3 is TGTGCCAGCAGCTTAGCGAGGACAGGGAAACGGAATGAGCAGTTCTTC. It translates to CASSLARTGKRNEQFF.

This clonotype occurred many times. DNA of the CDR3: TGTGCCAGCAGCTTAGGCCCGACTAGCGGGAGGAATGAGCAGTTCTTC. Translation gives CASSLGPTSGRNEQFF. The gene calls are TRBV7-2 and TRBJ2-1; 13 bases align to TRBD2. In germline, CDR1 is SGHTA, CDR2 FQGNSA. The CDR3 spans 16 residues. V gave up 1 base and J gave up 7 bases; unmatched junction bases: 4.

V usage is TRBV7-9 and J usage is TRBJ2-3; D remains ambiguous. CDR1 is SEHNR and CDR2 is FQNEAQ in the germline V gene (reference sequence). The V end lost 3 bases, the J end lost 0 bases, and 10 bases lay between the germline ends. The CDR3 covers 15 residues. The CDR3 nucleotides are TGTGCCAGCAGCTTCAGCTCCTCTAGCACAGATACGCAGTATTTT. It codes for CASSFSSSSTDTQYF.

The chain combines TRBV29-1 with TRBJ1-1; 8 bases are shared with TRBD1. V lost 8 bases, J lost 0 bases, and 8 bases stayed unmatched. This CDR3 region has 14 residues. From germline, CDR1 is SQVTM and CDR2 ANQGSEA. CDR3 region: CSHAGTGLNTEAFF. The CDR3 DNA sequence: TGCAGCCATGCCGGGACAGGACTGAACACTGAAGCTTTCTTT.

The gene calls are TRBV7-6 and TRBJ2-1, with D maybe TRBD2 (6 bases). Germline loops: CDR1 SGHVS, CDR2 FNYEAQ. Trimming removed 5 bases from V and 11 bases from J, with 16 bases in between. The CDR3 has 13 residues. This CDR3 is CASSPLMGGKQFF. CDR3 DNA sequence: TGTGCCAGCAGCCCCCTGATGGGGGGTAAGCAGTTCTTC.

The table lists this clonotype with a few counts. The chain couples TRBV19 to TRBJ2-7; 7 bases are shared with TRBD1. The V segment lost 10 bases and the J segment 0 bases; nucleotides outside the gene matches: 12. CDR1 LNHDA and CDR2 SQIVND come from the germline V gene (reference sequence). The CDR3 runs 15 residues. CDR3 sequence (DNA): TGTGCCACGCGGCGGCCGGGACAGAGCTCCTACGAGCAGTACTTC. Amino acids: CATRRPGQSSYEQYF. Full variable domain (rest looked up from reference TRBV19 and TRBJ2-7): DGGITQSPKYLFRKEGQNVTLSCEQNLNHDAMYWYRQDPGQGLRLIYYSQIVNDFQKGDIAEGYSVSREKKESFPLTVTSAQKNPTAFYLCATRRPGQSSYEQYFGPGTRLTVT.

The chain joins TRBV7-2 to TRBJ1-6, with a weak D call TRBD1 (5 bases). The CDR3 spans 13 residues. The germline V and J ends were trimmed by 5 bases and 10 bases, with 12 bases remaining between them. In germline, CDR1 is SGHTA, CDR2 FQGNSA. The CDR3 DNA follows: TGTGCCAGCAGCCGTTCAGGGTTCTCACCCCTCCACTTT. Residues: CASSRSGFSPLHF.

This clonotype came up many times. The chain carries TRBV7-2 and TRBJ1-5, with 9 bases fitting TRBD1. The CDR3 consists of 16 residues. Germline CDR1 reads SGHTA; CDR2 reads FQGNSA. Unmatched junction bases numbered 5, after V lost 3 bases and J lost 2 bases. The CDR3 DNA reads as TGTGCCAGCAGCTTCCGGACAGGGGAGGGCAATCAGCCCCAGCATTTT. Residues: CASSFRTGEGNQPQHF.

J is TRBJ1-1 and V is TRBV28; D call uncertain. The CDR3 spans 15 residues. V lost 2 bases and J 0 bases, leaving 10 bases between the germline ends. The germline V gene has CDR1 MDHEN and CDR2 SYDVKM. The CDR3 protein is CASSLPDSMNTEAFF. CDR3 bases: TGTGCCAGCAGTTTACCCGACTCGATGAACACTGAAGCTTTCTTT.

This clonotype was seen only a few times. The chain carries TRBV7-9 and TRBJ2-2; D is perhaps TRBD2 (5 bases). There are 15 residues in the CDR3. Germline V gene sequence: CDR1 SEHNR, CDR2 FQNEAQ (reference sequence). With 2 bases removed from V and 6 bases from J, the gap between germline ends came to 13 bases. This CDR3 is CASSLPRLAPGELFF. CDR3 sequence (DNA): TGTGCCAGCAGCTTACCCCGGCTAGCACCCGGGGAGCTGTTTTTT.